The 32 T cell receptor beta chains below all came from one sample that was sequenced in a study of blood T cell repertoires in COVID-19. Repertoires were generated with immunoSEQ multiplex PCR, while TCRdb's copy carries only in-frame clones and drops some. The data contain 250,000 to 350,000 clones, approximately 86% of them singletons. Material for sequencing was peripheral blood. The receptor source for this set is a woman aged 70-85 years with COVID-19, enrolled during active disease.

The sample holds a few counts of this clone. The gene calls are TRBV4-1 and TRBJ1-6, with no clear D. Germline V CDR1 and CDR2: MGHRA, YSYEKL. This CDR3 is built from 14 residues. Trimming pared 0 bases from V and 11 bases from J, leaving 11 bases between. CDR3 amino acids: CASSQDITVPPLHF. The CDR3 DNA follows: TGCGCCAGCAGCCAAGATATCACAGTACCACCCCTCCACTTT.

The chain is built from TRBV7-6 and TRBJ2-1; TRBD2 is a possible D gene (7 bases). V lost 4 bases to trimming and J lost 6 bases, with 13 bases between them. This CDR3 region has 14 residues. Germline CDR1 SGHVS, CDR2 FNYEAQ. The CDR3: CASSYLGGRNEQFF. CDR3 nucleotides: TGTGCCAGCAGCTACCTCGGGGGGCGCAATGAGCAGTTCTTC.

The chain uses TRBV19 and TRBJ1-2, with no clear D. Per the germline V gene, CDR1 is LNHDA and CDR2 is SQIVND (reference sequence). V was cut by 5 bases and J by 6 bases, with 13 bases left in between. This CDR3 is 13 amino acids long. In DNA form, the CDR3 reads TGTGCCAGTAGTCGATCGACCGGGAATGGCTACACCTTC. Encoded protein: CASSRSTGNGYTF.

This clone was seen only once. The chain employs TRBV5-1 and TRBJ2-2; the D is unclear. V was cut by 4 bases and J by 1 base, with 11 bases left in between. Germline-derived CDR1 and CDR2 are SGHRS and YFSETQ. The CDR3 covers 15 residues. CDR3 sequence: CASSIPVQNTGELFF. In DNA form, the CDR3 reads TGCGCCAGCAGCATTCCAGTCCAGAACACCGGGGAGCTGTTTTTT.

This chain links TRBV18 with TRBJ2-7, with TRBD2 as a possible D gene (5 bases). CDR3 length: 12 residues. Germline-derived CDR1 and CDR2 are KGHSH and LQKENI. Trimming removed 5 bases from V and 2 bases from J, with 7 bases in between. The CDR3 loop is CASSTGTYEQYF. The CDR3 DNA sequence: TGTGCCAGCTCAACCGGGACCTACGAGCAGTACTTC. The full variable domain, with the rest looked up from reference TRBV18 and TRBJ2-7, is NAGVMQNPRHLVRRRGQEARLRCSPMKGHSHVYWYRQLPEEGLKFMVYLQKENIIDESGMPKERFSAEFPKEGPSILRIQQVVRGDSAAYFCASSTGTYEQYFGPGTRLTVT.

The gene calls are TRBV5-1 and TRBJ2-1, with TRBD1 identical over 7 bases. CDR1 SGHRS and CDR2 YFSETQ come from the germline V gene. The V and J ends lost 4 bases and 2 bases, in that order; junction bases with no gene match: 3. The CDR3 is 14 residues long. The CDR3 nucleotides read TGCGCCAGCAGCCCGGGACAGACCTACAATGAGCAGTTCTTC. As protein: CASSPGQTYNEQFF.

The chain has TRBV5-8 and TRBJ2-7; D gene unclear. Trimming cost V 2 bases and J 6 bases, with 9 bases left between them. CDR1 is SGHTS, CDR2 YDEGEE, per germline. This CDR3 spans 12 amino acids. The CDR3 is CASSFIGIEQYF. DNA of the CDR3: TGTGCCAGCAGCTTTATTGGCATCGAGCAGTACTTC.

The chain is built from TRBV11-2 and TRBJ1-4, with a possible D match to TRBD1 (5 bases). This CDR3 is 14 amino acids long. V lost 4 bases and J lost 7, with 13 bases in between. Germline CDR1 is SGHAT and CDR2 is FQNNGV. DNA of the CDR3: TGTGCCAGCAGCTCCGGAGTTAGGGGTGAAAAACTGTTTTTT. As protein: CASSSGVRGEKLFF.

V gene TRBV19 combines with J gene TRBJ1-1; no definite D call. Deletions cut 5 bases from V and 6 bases from J, with 10 bases between. The CDR3 has 12 amino acids. CDR1 and CDR2 (germline): LNHDA, SQIVND (reference sequence). The DNA of the CDR3 is TGTGCCAGTAGTTCCAGGCGGGCTGAAGCTTTCTTT. Its protein product is CASSSRRAEAFF.

The chain has TRBV12-3 or TRBV12-4 and TRBJ2-3; TRBD1 aligns across 7 bases. J gave up 6 bases and V 3 bases, and 3 bases lay outside the gene matches. This CDR3 is 13 amino acids long. CDR3 amino acids: CASSLGRGDTQYF. In DNA form, the CDR3 reads TGTGCCAGCAGTTTGGGCAGGGGGGATACGCAGTATTTT.

The genes are TRBV12-3 or TRBV12-4 and TRBJ2-1, with D possibly matching TRBD1 (6 bases). V lost 6 bases and J 5 bases, leaving 11 bases between the germline ends. The CDR3 is 13 residues long. Here the CDR3 DNA reads TGTGCCAGCAGCCAAGGACAGCACAATGAGCAGTTCTTC. It encodes CASSQGQHNEQFF.

The V and J genes are TRBV4-2 and TRBJ2-5, with 10 bases aligning to TRBD2. The ends lost 4 bases at V and 5 bases at J; junction bases unmatched: 7. The CDR3 runs to 15 residues. Germline CDR1 and CDR2: LGHNA and YNFKEQ. The CDR3 DNA reads TGTGCCAGCAGCCGACAACTAGCGGGGTTTGAGACCCAGTACTTC. This codes for CASSRQLAGFETQYF.

The chain carries TRBV9 and TRBJ2-3, with 7 nucleotides matching TRBD2. V was clipped by 0 bases and J by 3 bases; unmatched bases: 4. The germline gives CDR1 SGDLS, CDR2 YYNGEE. This CDR3 comprises 15 residues. The CDR3 DNA reads TGTGCCAGCAGCGTAGGGACTAGGGAGACAGATACGCAGTATTTT. Translation: CASSVGTRETDTQYF.

V usage is TRBV2 and J usage is TRBJ2-1, with unresolved D. The CDR3 length is 12 residues. The V gene's germline CDR1 is SNHLY and CDR2 FYNNEI. V gave up 6 bases and J gave up 3 bases, with 6 bases separating them. The CDR3 loop is CASSTNYNEQFF. CDR3 in DNA: TGTGCCAGCAGCACTAACTACAATGAGCAGTTCTTC.

The CDR3 sequence is CASSPGQGAYTIYF. CDR3 bases: TGTGCCAGCAGCCCGGGACAGGGGGCGTACACCATATATTTT. J is TRBJ1-3 and V is TRBV11-2, with 12 bases fitting TRBD1. Germline assignment: CDR1 SGHAT and CDR2 FQNNGV. This CDR3 is built from 14 residues. V dropped 5 bases and J dropped 8; count of bases not matched to a gene: 4.

The gene calls are TRBV5-1 and TRBJ1-4; D gene unclear. CDR3 length: 14 residues. CDR1 SGHRS and CDR2 YFSETQ come from the germline V gene. V dropped 4 bases and J dropped 7 bases, with 14 bases sitting between them. CDR3 in DNA: TGCGCCAGCAGCCCCGGGTGGTCGGTTGAAAAACTGTTTTTT. As protein: CASSPGWSVEKLFF.

The chain joins TRBV4-2 to TRBJ2-3; TRBD2 agrees at 8 bases. The germline CDR1 and CDR2 sequences are LGHNA and YNFKEQ. V lost 8 bases, J lost 4 bases, and 11 bases stayed unmatched. The CDR3 extends over 15 amino acids. CDR3 nucleotides: TGTGCCAGCTCCGGGGGGGTCCTGGGGGCAGATACGCAGTATTTT. This gives the protein CASSGGVLGADTQYF.

This clone was picked up a small number of times. The chain recombines TRBV6-2 or TRBV6-3 with TRBJ2-2; D remains ambiguous. The germline V and J ends were trimmed by 8 bases and 1 base, with 11 bases remaining between them. Per the germline V gene, CDR1 is MNHEY and CDR2 is SVGEGT. The CDR3 is made up of 14 amino acids. The CDR3 nucleotides read TGTGCCAGCCGCCCTCTAGGGAACACCGGGGAGCTGTTTTTT. Amino acids: CASRPLGNTGELFF.

This clone turned up a few times. This chain links TRBV2 with TRBJ1-1, with D unclear. CDR3 length equals 14 residues. Germline CDR1 and CDR2: SNHLY and FYNNEI. V shed 6 bases and J shed 7 bases, with 18 bases lying between them. The CDR3 loop is CASRFTGYVDEAFF. In nucleotides, the CDR3 is TGTGCCAGCAGGTTCACCGGGTACGTGGATGAAGCTTTCTTT.

This chain links TRBV12-3 or TRBV12-4 with TRBJ2-5; D possibly corresponds to TRBD2 (5 bases). The CDR3 runs to 11 residues. V shed 4 bases and J shed 5 bases, with 5 bases lying between them. In DNA, the CDR3 is TGTGCCAGCAGTTGGAGGGAGACCCAGTACTTC. Encoded protein: CASSWRETQYF.

V gene TRBV18 combines with J gene TRBJ1-1; possibly TRBD1 for D (6 bases). The CDR3 spans 16 residues. The V end was cut by 3 bases, the J end by 3 bases, with 17 bases between. In germline, CDR1 is KGHSH, CDR2 LQKENI. The CDR3 is CASSPLPINRDTEAFF. Written as DNA, the CDR3 is TGTGCCAGCTCACCCTTACCTATTAACAGGGACACTGAAGCTTTCTTT.

The rearrangement links TRBV27 to TRBJ2-1; 10 bases agree with TRBD1. Germline CDR1 reads MNHEY; CDR2 reads SMNVEV (reference sequence). Trimming removed 2 bases from V and 7 bases from J; junction bases left unmatched: 5. The CDR3 is made up of 15 amino acids. The CDR3 DNA reads TGTGCCAGCAGTTTACGGGGACAGGGGTGGAATGAGCAGTTCTTC. Translation gives CASSLRGQGWNEQFF.

This sequence joins TRBV6-5 and TRBJ2-7; a weak D match, TRBD1 (5 bases). Germline V gene data show CDR1 as MNHEY and CDR2 as SVGAGI. Deletions cut 6 bases from V and 4 bases from J, with 10 bases between. The CDR3 is made up of 12 amino acids. CDR3 bases: TGTGCCAGCAGGCTGACAGATTACGAGCAGTACTTC. Its protein product is CASRLTDYEQYF.

This clone came up once. The chain employs TRBV4-1 and TRBJ1-4, with TRBD1 identical over 8 bases. Germline CDR1 and CDR2: MGHRA and YSYEKL. Losses at the gene ends were 1 base for V and 7 bases for J; bases not matched to a gene: 5. The CDR3 consists of 15 residues. The CDR3 DNA reads TGCGCCAGCAGCCAAGCCGCAGGGGGCGGTGAAAAACTGTTTTTT. Protein sequence: CASSQAAGGGEKLFF.

The chain carries TRBV6-6 and TRBJ1-3; TRBD1 matches 11 bases. Trimming removed 6 bases from V and 3 bases from J; junction bases left unmatched: 7. Germline CDR1 reads MNHNY; CDR2 reads SVGAGI (reference sequence). The length of the CDR3 is 16 residues. The DNA of the CDR3 is TGTGCCAGCAGCCTCGGGACAGGGGGATATGGAAACACCATATATTTT. The encoded protein is CASSLGTGGYGNTIYF.

The chain employs TRBV15 and TRBJ1-1, with D perhaps matching TRBD1 (5 bases). CDR1 is LNHNV, CDR2 YYDKDF, per germline (reference sequence). Deletions cut 5 bases from V and 5 bases from J, with 9 bases between. The CDR3 has 12 residues. The CDR3 region has the DNA TGTGCCACCAGCGCCGGGGGGACTGAAGCTTTCTTT. It encodes CATSAGGTEAFF.

The chain uses TRBV18 and TRBJ1-2, with 8 positions matching TRBD1. CDR1 and CDR2 (germline): KGHSH, LQKENI. CDR3 length: 13 amino acids. The trim removed 6 bases at V and 4 bases at J, leaving 4 bases unmatched. The CDR3 DNA reads TGTGCCAGCTCCCTCGGACAGGGCTATGGCTACACCTTC. It is translated as CASSLGQGYGYTF.

The chain recombines TRBV5-1 with TRBJ1-1; the D is unclear. The CDR3 totals 15 residues. Trimming shortened V by 2 bases and J by 0 bases, and 11 bases separated the two germline ends. CDR1 is SGHRS, CDR2 YFSETQ, per germline. In DNA, the CDR3 is TGCGCCAGCAGCTTCCTCGCAGGTATGAACACTGAAGCTTTCTTT. Amino acid sequence: CASSFLAGMNTEAFF.

The chain is built from TRBV29-1 and TRBJ1-1; possibly TRBD1 for D (5 bases). The CDR3 spans 11 residues. Trimming took 4 bases from V and 11 from J, leaving 14 bases between them. Germline-derived CDR1 and CDR2 are SQVTM and ANQGSEA. The chain's CDR3 is CSVASGSGAFF. DNA of the CDR3: TGCAGCGTTGCATCGGGTTCAGGGGCTTTCTTT.

This clone was recorded only once. The chain has TRBV19 and TRBJ1-5; 8 bases are a match to TRBD1. The CDR3 spans 15 residues. The germline V gene has CDR1 LNHDA and CDR2 SQIVND (reference sequence). The V gene end was trimmed by 0 bases and the J gene end by 7 bases; junction bases not matched to a gene: 5. CDR3: CASSIDWAGGQPQHF. As DNA, the CDR3 is TGTGCCAGTAGTATAGATTGGGCAGGGGGCCAGCCCCAGCATTTT.

The chain recombines TRBV12-3 or TRBV12-4 with TRBJ1-2, with TRBD1 as a possible D gene (6 bases). This CDR3 comprises 13 residues. Trimming shortened V by 7 bases and J by 6 bases, and 15 bases separated the two germline ends. The CDR3 is CASIHRVRDGYTF. CDR3 in DNA: TGTGCCAGCATACACAGGGTCCGTGATGGCTACACCTTC.

The chain uses TRBV11-2 and TRBJ2-3, with D possibly matching TRBD1 (5 bases). Germline values: CDR1 SGHAT, CDR2 FQNNGV. Trimming pared 0 bases from V and 5 bases from J, leaving 18 bases between. The CDR3 extends over 17 amino acids. CDR3 DNA: TGTGCCAGCAGCTTAGAGAGGATGGCAGGGATTTTAGATACGCAGTATTTT. This translates into CASSLERMAGILDTQYF.